This TCR beta chain is from a study of cytomegalovirus exposure and HLA in healthy donors. This clone appeared once. The antigen is unknown. CDR3 length: 13 residues. Germline assignment: CDR1 ENHRY and CDR2 SYGVKD. V was cut by 7 bases and J by 4 bases, with 11 bases left in between. PCR employed 60 Vbeta and 13 Jbeta primers. The method was immunoSEQ multiplex PCR; TCRdb's version includes in-frame clones alone and lacks a portion of them. The sample has some 120,000 clones, 55% to 75% seen once; the top ten hold 1.6%. Findings of the study overall: Sequencing depth across donors, presence/absence analyses assumed, was roughly uniform. Apart from CMV serostatus, no immune exposure information was available. Looking again later, the authors saw that most CMV-associated TCR beta chains seemed HLA-restricted.

The V and J genes are TRBV10-3 and TRBJ1-3, with no clear D. This TCR was sampled from a man in his thirties or forties in good health and CMV-seropositive. Input material: PBMCs. CDR3 region: CAITETAGNTIYF. The CDR3 nucleotides read TGTGCCATCACGGAGACGGCAGGAAACACCATATATTTT.